This T cell receptor beta chain originates from a study of cytomegalovirus exposure and HLA in healthy donors. The study's findings and limits: Among the CMV-associated chains, a few were confirmed in vitro as specific for CMV antigens.

The donors were part of the validation cohort, which consisted of some 120 subjects and was separate from the first cohort of under 750 subjects. Data came from immunoSEQ multiplex PCR; TCRdb stores just in-frame clones and leaves some out. The table includes 90,000 to 150,000 clones, more than 75% detected once. Notes on this clone: Its antigen is unknown.

In germline, CDR1 is SGHDN, CDR2 FVKESK. The V end lost 1 base, the J end lost 8 bases, and 11 bases lay between the germline ends. This CDR3 has 13 amino acids. Sequencing was done on a sample of PBMCs. The V gene is TRBV14, the J gene TRBJ1-1; D unclear. The receptor comes from a woman under 30 in good health and CMV-seropositive. DNA of the CDR3: TGTGCCAGCAGCCAAGTCTTGTCAGGAGAAGCTTTCTTT. Translated: CASSQVLSGEAFF.